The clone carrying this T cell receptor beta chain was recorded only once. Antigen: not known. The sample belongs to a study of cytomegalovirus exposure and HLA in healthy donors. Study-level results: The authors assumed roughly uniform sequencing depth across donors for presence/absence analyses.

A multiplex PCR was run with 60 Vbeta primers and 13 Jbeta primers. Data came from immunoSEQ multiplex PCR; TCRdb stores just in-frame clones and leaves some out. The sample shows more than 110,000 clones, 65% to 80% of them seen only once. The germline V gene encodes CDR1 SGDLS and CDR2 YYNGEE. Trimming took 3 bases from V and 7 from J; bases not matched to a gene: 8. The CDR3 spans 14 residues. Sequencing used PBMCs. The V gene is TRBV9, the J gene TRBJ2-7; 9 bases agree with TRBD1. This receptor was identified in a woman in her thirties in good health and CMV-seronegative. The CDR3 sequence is CASSGGQGPGEQYF. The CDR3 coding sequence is TGTGCCAGCAGCGGGGGACAGGGTCCGGGGGAGCAGTACTTC.